Listed here are 32 T cell receptor beta chains from one sample, sequenced in a study of prognosis after radiotherapy for stage I lung cancer. Starting from genomic DNA, TCR beta CDR3 was amplified through two-round multiplex PCR. During first-round PCR, primers specific to each TRBV and TRBJ gene were used. One entry per CDR3 protein, called by TCRdb with MiXCR from the multiplex PCR reads. Counted here are some 36,000 distinct CDR3 sequences, roughly 25% occurring once; the ten biggest clones make up approximately 26%. The starting material was PBMCs, obtained before or after stereotactic body radiation therapy (not recorded which). These receptors all come from a donor aged 50 or older with non-small cell lung cancer.

This clonotype has only a few counts. This may be a read error: a much more frequent sequence differs by one nucleotide. The chain has TRBV28 and TRBJ2-7; possibly TRBD1 for D (6 bases). Germline CDR1 and CDR2: MDHEN and SYDVKM. Trimming shortened V by 7 bases and J by 1 base, and 17 bases separated the two germline ends. CDR3 length equals 15 residues. The CDR3 nucleotides are TGTGCCAGCAATTCTGCACAGGGTCTTTCCTACGAGCAGTACTTC. This encodes CASNSAQGLSYEQYF.

This clonotype came up once. A read error may explain this, as a much larger clone is one base away. This chain joins TRBV29-1 and TRBJ1-2; D uncertain. The V and J ends lost 4 bases and 0 bases respectively, with 9 bases between them. CDR1 and CDR2 from the germline V gene are SQVTM and ANQGSEA. The CDR3 contains 13 residues. The CDR3 DNA reads as TGCAGCGTTGGAAACCCAGCTAACTATGGCTACACCTTC. This gives the protein CSVGNPANYGYTF. The whole variable domain, filled in from reference TRBV29-1 and TRBJ1-2, reads SAVISQKPSRDICQRGTSLTIQCQVDSQVTMMFWYRQQPGQSLTLIATANQGSEATYESGFVIDKFPISRPNLTFSTLTVSNMSPEDSSIYLCSVGNPANYGYTFGSGTRLTVV.

At least ten counts were recorded for this clonotype. The V call is TRBV9, the J call TRBJ2-1; 9 nucleotides align to TRBD2. Losses at the gene ends were 0 bases for V and 10 bases for J; bases not matched to a gene: 5. This CDR3 region has 14 residues. Germline V gene data show CDR1 as SGDLS and CDR2 as YYNGEE. The chain's CDR3 is CASSVEGLAAEQFF. The CDR3 DNA follows: TGTGCCAGCAGCGTAGAGGGACTAGCAGCCGAGCAGTTCTTC.

This clonotype has a count of ten or more. The gene calls are TRBV11-2 and TRBJ2-5; D possibly uses TRBD1 or TRBD2 (6 bases each). This CDR3 comprises 15 residues. CDR1 is SGHAT and CDR2 is FQNNGV in the germline V gene. Trimming cost V 5 bases and J 5 bases, with 18 bases left between them. The CDR3 nucleotides read TGTGCCAGCAGCCTGCACTCGGGGGCGCGGGAGACCCAGTACTTC. Translation: CASSLHSGARETQYF.

The rearrangement joins TRBV20-1 to TRBJ1-6; D is perhaps TRBD1 (6 bases). Trimming took 5 bases from V and 10 from J, leaving 15 bases between them. The V gene's germline CDR1 is DFQATT and CDR2 SNEGSKA (reference sequence). CDR3 length equals 13 residues. The CDR3: CSAPRQAGSPLHF. CDR3 DNA: TGCAGTGCTCCTCGACAGGCGGGATCACCCCTCCACTTT.

At least ten counts were recorded for this clonotype. This chain links TRBV5-8 with TRBJ2-7, with D possibly matching TRBD2 (6 bases). V lost 4 bases and J lost 7, with 15 bases in between. CDR3 length: 13 amino acids. Germline-derived CDR1 and CDR2 are SGHTS and YDEGEE. For the CDR3, the DNA is TGTGCCAGCAGCATCGGAGGGATAGGGGAGCAGTACTTC. This encodes CASSIGGIGEQYF.

The sample holds many counts of this clonotype. The V and J genes are TRBV9 and TRBJ1-6, with 7 bases matching TRBD1. CDR3 length equals 15 residues. The germline V gene encodes CDR1 SGDLS and CDR2 YYNGEE. V lost 4 bases, J lost 10 bases, and 11 bases stayed unmatched. CDR3: CASSPGQAPGSPLHF. DNA of the CDR3: TGTGCCAGCAGCCCCGGACAGGCCCCTGGGTCACCCCTCCACTTT.

Many counts were recorded for this clonotype. V is TRBV6-1 and J is TRBJ2-2; D is undetermined. V gave up 6 bases and J gave up 6 bases, with 17 bases separating them. The germline CDR1 and CDR2 sequences are MNHNS and SASEGT. The CDR3 extends over 15 amino acids. The CDR3, as DNA: TGTGCCAGCAGCCCTATGATTGGGGTCTCCGGGGAGCTGTTTTTT. It codes for CASSPMIGVSGELFF.

This clonotype was counted many times. V and J are TRBV4-1 and TRBJ1-1, with TRBD1 identical over 7 bases. The CDR3 is 16 residues long. Germline V lookup: CDR1 MGHRA, CDR2 YSYEKL. V gave up 2 bases and J gave up 0 bases; unmatched junction bases: 6. The DNA of the CDR3 is TGCGCCAGCAGCCAAACAGGGGAACTAATGAACACTGAAGCTTTCTTT. As protein: CASSQTGELMNTEAFF.

This clonotype has a count of ten or more. The V and J genes are TRBV7-3 and TRBJ1-1, with 10 nucleotides matching TRBD1. CDR3 length: 13 amino acids. V lost 5 bases to trimming and J lost 7 bases; unmatched junction nucleotides: 4. Germline V CDR1 and CDR2: SGHTA, FQGTGA. CDR3 in DNA: TGTGCCAGCAGCGCGACAGGGGGCGGTGAAGCTTTCTTT. This translates into CASSATGGGEAFF.

This rearrangement joins TRBV28 to TRBJ1-2; TRBD1 agrees at 7 bases. In germline, CDR1 is MDHEN, CDR2 SYDVKM. V trimming: 2 bases; J trimming: 3 bases; junction bases outside the gene matches: 3. CDR3 size: 14 residues. CDR3 nucleotide sequence: TGTGCCAGCAGTTTAAGGGGGCGCCACTATGGCTACACCTTC. This encodes CASSLRGRHYGYTF.

J is TRBJ2-1 and V is TRBV11-2; D gene ambiguous. The CDR3 length is 13 residues. Germline CDR1 reads SGHAT; CDR2 reads FQNNGV. V lost 6 bases and J 4 bases, leaving 10 bases between the germline ends. CDR3 nucleotides: TGTGCCAGCAGTTTTTGGGGTTACAATGAGCAGTTCTTC. It codes for CASSFWGYNEQFF. The full variable domain, rest sourced from reference TRBV11-2 and TRBJ2-1, is EAGVAQSPRYKIIEKRQSVAFWCNPISGHATLYWYQQILGQGPKLLIQFQNNGVVDDSQLPKDRFSAERLKGVDSTLKIQPAKLEDSAVYLCASSFWGYNEQFFGPGTRLTVL.

Ten or more counts support this clonotype. V is TRBV28 and J is TRBJ1-6; 7 bases map to TRBD1. V was clipped by 8 bases and J by 4 bases; unmatched bases: 11. Germline lookup yields CDR1 MDHEN and CDR2 SYDVKM. The CDR3 is 16 residues long. The chain's CDR3 is CASRTEGAEYNSPLHF. CDR3 in DNA: TGTGCCAGCCGTACCGAGGGGGCGGAGTATAATTCACCCCTCCACTTT.

Turning to this clonotype: A far larger clone is one base from this, pointing to a likely read error. The rearrangement joins TRBV6-6 to TRBJ2-2; 9 bases align to TRBD2. The germline V gene has CDR1 MNHNY and CDR2 SVGAGI (reference sequence). V shed 0 bases, J shed 10 bases, and the junction held 6 bases outside the gene matches. The CDR3 length is 15 residues. CDR3 DNA: TGTGCCAGCAGTTACTCGGCGGGGGGGCCCGCGGAGCTGTTTTTT. It encodes CASSYSAGGPAELFF.

A note on this clonotype: This likely reflects a read error, since a far larger clone is one base away. In DNA form, the CDR3 reads TGTGCCAGCAGCTTCGTGGGCCTCTACTCCTACGAGCAGTACTTC. Its protein is CASSFVGLYSYEQYF. V gene TRBV7-9 combines with J gene TRBJ2-7; D not certain. The germline V and J ends were trimmed by 3 bases and 0 bases, with 12 bases remaining between them. Per germline, CDR1 SEHNR and CDR2 FQNEAQ (reference sequence). The CDR3 runs 15 residues. Together with reference TRBV7-9 and TRBJ2-7, the CDR3 gives the full variable domain: DTGVSQNPRHKITKRGQNVTFRCDPISEHNRLYWYRQTLGQGPEFLTYFQNEAQLEKSRLLSDRFSAERPKGSFSTLEIQRTEQGDSAMYLCASSFVGLYSYEQYFGPGTRLTVT.

The chain links TRBV6-1 to TRBJ1-2, with a weak D call TRBD1 (5 bases). There are 13 residues in the CDR3. V was pared by 7 bases and J by 8 bases, with 17 bases between. Germline V gene lookup returns CDR1 MNHNS and CDR2 SASEGT. The CDR3 is CASISQGVGGYTF. The CDR3 nucleotides are TGTGCCAGCATCTCCCAGGGTGTGGGCGGCTACACCTTC.

This clonotype has ten or more counts. Possible read error: a much larger clone is one base away. J is TRBJ2-3 and V is TRBV7-8, with 7 nucleotides matching TRBD2. This CDR3 has 16 residues. Per the germline V gene, CDR1 is SGHVS and CDR2 is FQNEAQ. In DNA form, the CDR3 reads TGTGTCAGCAGCCCACGAGCGGGGACTAACACAGATACGCAGTATTTT. It is translated as CVSSPRAGTNTDTQYF.

This clonotype has a count of ten or more. This chain joins TRBV19 and TRBJ1-1; D is undetermined. The V gene lost 2 bases and the J gene lost 1 base, with 5 bases spanning the gap. In germline, CDR1 is LNHDA, CDR2 SQIVND (reference sequence). The CDR3 extends over 13 amino acids. Written as DNA, the CDR3 is TGTGCCAGTAGTATATCGTGGAACACTGAAGCTTTCTTT. Amino acid sequence: CASSISWNTEAFF.

This chain joins TRBV27 and TRBJ2-3, with 10 bases matching TRBD2. The CDR3 spans 16 residues. Trimming removed 5 bases from V and 3 bases from J; junction bases left unmatched: 8. Germline CDR1 MNHEY, CDR2 SMNVEV (reference sequence). The CDR3 nucleotides read TGTGCCAGCAGTCCCCGGGGACTAGCGAATACAGATACGCAGTATTTT. Translation gives CASSPRGLANTDTQYF.

This clonotype came up many times. V is TRBV7-3 and J is TRBJ1-1; D possibly corresponds to TRBD1 (5 bases). Germline V gives CDR1 SGHTA, CDR2 FQGTGA. V was clipped by 5 bases and J by 0 bases, with 16 bases between them. The CDR3 length is 16 residues. This chain's CDR3 is CASSAPGGLMNTEAFF. In DNA, the CDR3 is TGTGCCAGCAGCGCCCCTGGGGGACTCATGAACACTGAAGCTTTCTTT.

This clonotype was picked up many times. The chain's CDR3 is CASSLRSGSYEQYF. Here the CDR3 DNA reads TGTGCCAGCAGTTTACGGAGCGGCTCCTACGAGCAGTACTTC. The V gene is TRBV28, the J gene TRBJ2-7; D possibly corresponds to TRBD2 (5 bases). V lost 2 bases and J lost 0, with 8 bases in between. Germline loops: CDR1 MDHEN, CDR2 SYDVKM. CDR3 length: 14 amino acids.

As regards this clonotype: A single base separates this from a much larger clone, so it may be a read error. The chain combines TRBV11-3 with TRBJ1-1; possible D gene TRBD1, 6 bases. CDR3 length: 15 amino acids. Trimming shortened V by 2 bases and J by 3 bases, and 13 bases separated the two germline ends. Germline V CDR1 and CDR2: SGHNT, YENEEA. CDR3 nucleotide sequence: TGTGCCAGCAGCTTAACGACAGGCGGGGACACTGAAGCTTTCTTT. Encoded protein: CASSLTTGGDTEAFF.

This clonotype was seen repeatedly, ten times or more. This rearrangement joins TRBV7-2 to TRBJ1-5, with TRBD1 as a possible D gene (6 bases). V lost 4 bases, J lost 5 bases, and 18 bases lay in between. From germline, CDR1 is SGHTA and CDR2 FQGNSA. This CDR3 is built from 16 residues. The CDR3 sequence is CASSYLGGRLDQPQHF. The CDR3 DNA follows: TGTGCCAGCAGCTATCTGGGGGGCAGGTTGGATCAGCCCCAGCATTTT.

This clonotype has ten or more counts. The V gene is TRBV18, the J gene TRBJ2-3; no definite D call. Between the trimmed V and J ends, which lost 2 bases and 4 bases, there was a span of 7 bases. The CDR3 covers 13 residues. CDR1 is KGHSH, CDR2 LQKENI, per germline. The CDR3 is CASSPFKSDTQYF. CDR3 coding DNA: TGTGCCAGCTCACCATTTAAGTCAGATACGCAGTATTTT.

In its sample, this clonotype was seen many times. The chain combines TRBV28 with TRBJ2-2; maybe TRBD2 (5 bases). This CDR3 has 14 amino acids. Germline CDR1 reads MDHEN; CDR2 reads SYDVKM. Trimming took 7 bases from V and 7 from J, leaving 16 bases between them. The CDR3 sequence: CASNRGSGDGELFF. CDR3 DNA: TGTGCCAGCAATCGAGGGAGCGGTGACGGGGAGCTGTTTTTT.

In this sample, this clonotype turned up many times. At one of its ends the junction is not consistent with the germline gene, which may arise from a read error. The J gene is TRBJ2-1, the V gene TRBV7-7; 9 bases match TRBD1. CDR1 is SSHAT and CDR2 is FNYEAQ in the germline V gene (reference sequence). The CDR3 covers 15 residues. CDR3 sequence reads: CASSLGTGNYNEQFF. In DNA form, the CDR3 reads TGTGCTAGCAGCCTAGGGACAGGGAACTACAATGAGCAGTTCTTC.

This clonotype was seen many times. The chain joins TRBV20-1 to TRBJ1-2; D perhaps matches TRBD1 (5 bases). The CDR3 runs to 15 residues. Per the germline V gene, CDR1 is DFQATT and CDR2 is SNEGSKA (reference sequence). Trimming stripped 6 bases from V and 4 bases from J, with 21 bases between. The CDR3 DNA reads TGCAGTGCGCGGTCAGGTTCAGGGCCTATCTATGGCTACACCTTC. Translated, it gives CSARSGSGPIYGYTF.

This clonotype was seen repeatedly, ten times or more. The chain recombines TRBV5-6 with TRBJ1-5; D possibly corresponds to TRBD1 (6 bases). Germline lookup yields CDR1 SGHDT and CDR2 YYEEEE. This CDR3 comprises 11 residues. V was cut by 6 bases and J by 6 bases, with 7 bases left in between. The CDR3 sequence: CASNRVQPQHF. The CDR3 DNA reads TGTGCCAGCAACAGGGTTCAGCCCCAGCATTTT.

This clonotype was counted many times. CDR3 region: CASGLWTGNTGELFF. CDR3 nucleotide sequence: TGTGCTAGTGGTTTGTGGACAGGGAACACCGGGGAGCTGTTTTTT. The V and J genes are TRBV12-5 and TRBJ2-2; TRBD1 matches at 7 bases. Unmatched junction bases numbered 1, after V lost 2 bases and J lost 1 base. CDR1 and CDR2 (germline): LGHNT, FRNRAP. This CDR3 comprises 15 residues.

The table lists this clonotype with many counts. V usage is TRBV12-3 or TRBV12-4 and J usage is TRBJ2-5; a possible D gene is TRBD2 (5 bases). The CDR3 totals 13 residues. Trimming pared 0 bases from V and 4 bases from J, leaving 6 bases between. In DNA form, the CDR3 reads TGTGCCAGCAGTTTAGCGGGAGTAGAGACCCAGTACTTC. It specifies CASSLAGVETQYF.

This clonotype was observed at least ten times. The V and J genes are TRBV12-3 or TRBV12-4 and TRBJ2-7; 9 bases fit TRBD1. Trimming removed 3 bases from V and 4 bases from J; junction bases left unmatched: 7. The CDR3 is 15 residues long. The CDR3 DNA follows: TGTGCCAGCAGTTTTTTTGGGACAGGGACTTACGAGCAGTACTTC. Amino acids: CASSFFGTGTYEQYF.

This clonotype has ten or more counts. The V gene is TRBV2, the J gene TRBJ1-4; 10 bases map to TRBD1. The CDR3 is made up of 15 amino acids. Germline CDR1 and CDR2: SNHLY and FYNNEI. Losses at the gene ends were 5 bases for V and 7 bases for J; bases not matched to a gene: 7. The CDR3 region has the DNA TGTGCCAGCAGTCGGCCGACAGGGGGCCTTGAAAAACTGTTTTTT. As protein: CASSRPTGGLEKLFF.